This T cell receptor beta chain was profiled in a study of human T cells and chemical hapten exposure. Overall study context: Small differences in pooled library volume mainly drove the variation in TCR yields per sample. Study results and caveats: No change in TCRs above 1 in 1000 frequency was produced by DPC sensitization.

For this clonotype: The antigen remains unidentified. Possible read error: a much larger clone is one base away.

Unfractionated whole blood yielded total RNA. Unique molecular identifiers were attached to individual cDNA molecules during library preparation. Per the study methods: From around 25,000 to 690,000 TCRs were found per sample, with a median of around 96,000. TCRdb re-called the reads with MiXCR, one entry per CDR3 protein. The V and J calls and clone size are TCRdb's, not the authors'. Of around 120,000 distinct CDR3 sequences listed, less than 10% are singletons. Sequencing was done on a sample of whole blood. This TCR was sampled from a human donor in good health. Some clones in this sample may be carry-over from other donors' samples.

CDR3 in amino acids: CSANQLAGGPISNNEQFF. DNA of the CDR3: TGCAGTGCGAACCAACTAGCGGGAGGGCCTATCTCCAACAATGAGCAGTTCTTC. This sequence joins TRBV20-1 and TRBJ2-1, with 13 nucleotides matching TRBD2. This CDR3 contains 18 residues. The germline CDR1 and CDR2 sequences are DFQATT and SNEGSKA (reference sequence).